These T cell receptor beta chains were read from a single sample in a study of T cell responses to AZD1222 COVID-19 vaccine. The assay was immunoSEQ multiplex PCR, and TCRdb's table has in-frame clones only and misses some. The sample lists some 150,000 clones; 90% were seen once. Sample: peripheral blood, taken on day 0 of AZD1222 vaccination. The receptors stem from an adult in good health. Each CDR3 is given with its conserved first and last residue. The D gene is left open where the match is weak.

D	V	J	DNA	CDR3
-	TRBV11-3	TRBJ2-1	TGTGCCAGCAGCAAAACCCCCTTAGGGGATGAGCAGTTCTTC	CASSKTPLGDEQFF
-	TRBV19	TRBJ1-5	TGTGCCGCGGCCTACACGGGTATCAATCAGCCCCAGCATTTT	CAAAYTGINQPQHF
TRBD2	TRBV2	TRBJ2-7	TGTGCCAGCAGCGGACTAGCGGTGAGCTCCTACGAGCAGTACTTC	CASSGLAVSSYEQYF
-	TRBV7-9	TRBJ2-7	TGTGCCAGCAGCTTAGCTACAGCCCTTGACGAGCAGTACTTC	CASSLATALDEQYF
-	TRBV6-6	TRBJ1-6	TGTGCCAGCAGTTTTACCCAGGAGGAAAATTCACCCCTCCACTTT	CASSFTQEENSPLHF
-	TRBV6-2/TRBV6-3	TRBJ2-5	TGTGCCAGCAGTTACTCGCTACGGGAACGCGAGACCCAGTACTTC	CASSYSLRERETQYF
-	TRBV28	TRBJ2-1	TGTGCCAGCCTCAAGTTGTTTTCCTACAATGAGCAGTTCTTC	CASLKLFSYNEQFF
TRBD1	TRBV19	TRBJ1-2	TGTGCCAGTAGCTCAAGAAGGACGGGACAGGGCGCTCACTATGGCTACACCTTC	CASSSRRTGQGAHYGYTF
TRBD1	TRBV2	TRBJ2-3	TGTGCCAGCAGTTGGGACAGGGGGCCTCAACTCACAGATACGCAGTATTTT	CASSWDRGPQLTDTQYF
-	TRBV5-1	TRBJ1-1	TGCGCCAGCAGCTTCGGGCAGGGTATCACTGAAGCTTTCTTT	CASSFGQGITEAFF
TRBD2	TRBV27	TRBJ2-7	TGTGCCAGCAGTTTACTAGCGGGGGACGAGCAGTACTTC	CASSLLAGDEQYF
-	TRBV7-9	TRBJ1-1	TGTGCCAGCACCCTAGGGGGGTGGGCTGAAGCTTTCTTT	CASTLGGWAEAFF
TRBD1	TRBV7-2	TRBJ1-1	TGTGCCAGCAGCCGGGGACAGTCCACTGAAGCTTTCTTT	CASSRGQSTEAFF